This T cell receptor beta chain was found in a study of blood T cell repertoires in COVID-19. For the study at large: There were acute and convalescent COVID-19 samples, and they came from the United States, Italy and Spain.

Germline CDR1 is MNHEY and CDR2 is SVGAGI. The CDR3 is made up of 14 amino acids. Trimming removed 8 bases from V and 6 bases from J, with 19 bases in between. As processed by the authors: Amplification of reference gene primers was used by the study to estimate nucleated cell counts. TCRdb's table, derived via immunoSEQ multiplex PCR, lists solely in-frame clones and lacks some. Clone size and V and J calls were adopted from that table, with D and trimming inferred from the DNA. The data contain 140,000 to 150,000 clones, roughly three quarters of them singletons. Participant ages covered about 18 to 100 years across 24 US areas. Participants' own reports of clinical history determined their cohort assignment.

Sequenced: PBMCs or T cells enriched from blood (not recorded which). The V call is TRBV6-5, the J call TRBJ1-2; tentatively, D is TRBD1 (6 bases). The sequence came from a woman between 45 and 65 years old who had recovered from COVID-19. The CDR3 here is CASYLRVGGDGYTF. CDR3 bases: TGTGCCAGCTACCTACGTGTAGGGGGAGATGGCTACACCTTC.